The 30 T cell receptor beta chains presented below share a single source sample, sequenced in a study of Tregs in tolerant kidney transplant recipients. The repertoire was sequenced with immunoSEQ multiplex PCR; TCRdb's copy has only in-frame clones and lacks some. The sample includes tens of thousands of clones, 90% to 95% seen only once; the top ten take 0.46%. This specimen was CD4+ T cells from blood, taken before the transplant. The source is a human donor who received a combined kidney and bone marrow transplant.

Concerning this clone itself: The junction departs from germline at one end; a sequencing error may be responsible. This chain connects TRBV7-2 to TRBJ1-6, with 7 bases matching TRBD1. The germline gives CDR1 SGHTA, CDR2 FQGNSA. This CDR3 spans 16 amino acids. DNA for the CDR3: TGTGCCAACAGCCGCCCGTCAGGGGGAATAAGATCACCCCTCCACTTT. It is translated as CANSRPSGGIRSPLHF.

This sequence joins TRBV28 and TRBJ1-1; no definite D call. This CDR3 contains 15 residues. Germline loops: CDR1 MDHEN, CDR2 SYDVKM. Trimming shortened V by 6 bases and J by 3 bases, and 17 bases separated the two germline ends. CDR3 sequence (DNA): TGTGCCAGCAGCCGAACCGGAGACGCCGACACTGAAGCTTTCTTT. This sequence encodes CASSRTGDADTEAFF.

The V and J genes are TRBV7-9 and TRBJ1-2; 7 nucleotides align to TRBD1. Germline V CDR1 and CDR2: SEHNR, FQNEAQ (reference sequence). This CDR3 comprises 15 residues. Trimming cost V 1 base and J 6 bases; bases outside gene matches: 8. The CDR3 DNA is TGTGCCAGCAGCTTAGTTTTCGGACAGGATGATGGCTACACCTTC. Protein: CASSLVFGQDDGYTF.

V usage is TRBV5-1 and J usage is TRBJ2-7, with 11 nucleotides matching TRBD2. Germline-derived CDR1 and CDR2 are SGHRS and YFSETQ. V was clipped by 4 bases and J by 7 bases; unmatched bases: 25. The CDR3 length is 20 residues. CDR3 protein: CASSLKTPGLAALMGDEQYF. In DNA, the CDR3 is TGCGCCAGCAGCCTGAAGACACCGGGACTAGCGGCCCTAATGGGAGATGAGCAGTACTTC.

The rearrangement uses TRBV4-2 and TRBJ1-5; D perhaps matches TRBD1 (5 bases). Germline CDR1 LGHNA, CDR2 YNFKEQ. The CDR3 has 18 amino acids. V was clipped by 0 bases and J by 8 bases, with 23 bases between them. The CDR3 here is CASSQDGGGRVYEEPQHF. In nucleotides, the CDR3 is TGTGCCAGCAGCCAAGATGGTGGCGGCAGGGTATATGAAGAGCCCCAGCATTTT.

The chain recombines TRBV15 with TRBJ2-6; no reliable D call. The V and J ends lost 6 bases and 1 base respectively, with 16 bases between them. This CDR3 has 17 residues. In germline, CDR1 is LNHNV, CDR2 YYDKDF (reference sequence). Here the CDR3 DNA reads TGTGCCACCAGGGGCCCCGAATGGGCTTCTGGGGCCAACGTCCTGACTTTC. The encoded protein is CATRGPEWASGANVLTF.

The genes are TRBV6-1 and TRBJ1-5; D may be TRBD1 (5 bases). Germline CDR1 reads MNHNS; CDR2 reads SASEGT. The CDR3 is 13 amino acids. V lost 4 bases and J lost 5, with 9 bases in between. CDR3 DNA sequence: TGTGCCAGCAGTGGACAGTTCGATCAGCCCCAGCATTTT. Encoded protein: CASSGQFDQPQHF.

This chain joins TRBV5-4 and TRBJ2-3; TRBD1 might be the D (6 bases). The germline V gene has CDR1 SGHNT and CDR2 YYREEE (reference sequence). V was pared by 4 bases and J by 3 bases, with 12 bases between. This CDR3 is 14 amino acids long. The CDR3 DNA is TGTGCCAGCAGCCTAGGACAGACGACAGATACGCAGTATTTT. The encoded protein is CASSLGQTTDTQYF.

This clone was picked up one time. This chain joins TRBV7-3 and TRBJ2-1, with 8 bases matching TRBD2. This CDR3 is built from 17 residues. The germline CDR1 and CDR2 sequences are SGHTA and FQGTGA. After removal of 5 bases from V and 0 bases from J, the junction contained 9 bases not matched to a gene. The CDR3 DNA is TGTGCCAGCAGCCCCCCGGAGCGGGGGAGCTCCTACAATGAGCAGTTCTTC. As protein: CASSPPERGSSYNEQFF.

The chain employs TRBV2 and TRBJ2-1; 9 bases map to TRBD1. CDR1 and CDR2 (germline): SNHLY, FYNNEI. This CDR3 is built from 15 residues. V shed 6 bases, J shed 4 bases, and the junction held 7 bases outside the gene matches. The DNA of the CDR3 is TGTGCCAGCAGAGTGGACAGGGGACCTTACAATGAGCAGTTCTTC. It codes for CASRVDRGPYNEQFF.

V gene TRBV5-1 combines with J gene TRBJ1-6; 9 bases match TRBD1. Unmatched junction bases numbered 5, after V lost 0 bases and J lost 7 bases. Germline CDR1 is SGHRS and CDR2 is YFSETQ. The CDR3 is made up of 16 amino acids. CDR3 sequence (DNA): TGCGCCAGCAGCTTGGGTTCTGGGACAGGGAATTCACCCCTCCACTTT. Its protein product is CASSLGSGTGNSPLHF.

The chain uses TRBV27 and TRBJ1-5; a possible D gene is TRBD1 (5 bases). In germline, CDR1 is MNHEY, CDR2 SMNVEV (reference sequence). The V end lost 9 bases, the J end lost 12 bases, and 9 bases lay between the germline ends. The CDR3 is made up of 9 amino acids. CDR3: CARTELQHF. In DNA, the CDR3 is TGTGCCAGGACAGAACTCCAGCATTTT.

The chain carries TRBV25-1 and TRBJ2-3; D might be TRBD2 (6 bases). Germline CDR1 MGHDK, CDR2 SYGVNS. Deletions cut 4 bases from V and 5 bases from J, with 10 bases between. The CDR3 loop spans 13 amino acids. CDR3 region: CASSAPTRDTQYF. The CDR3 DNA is TGTGCCAGCAGTGCCCCGACTAGAGATACGCAGTATTTT.

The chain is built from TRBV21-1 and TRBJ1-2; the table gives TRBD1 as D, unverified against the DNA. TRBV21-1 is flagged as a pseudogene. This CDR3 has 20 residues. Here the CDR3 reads CASSKARYHDNNGQGYGYTF. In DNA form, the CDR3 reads TGTGCCAGCAGCAAAGCAAGGTACCACGACAATAATGGACAGGGCTATGGCTACACCTTC.

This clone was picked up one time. The CDR3 DNA follows: TGCGCCAGCAGCTTTCTACTAGCGGGGGGACAAGAGACCCAGTACTTC. Its translation: CASSFLLAGGQETQYF. This chain links TRBV5-1 with TRBJ2-5; 12 bases fit TRBD2. The J segment lost 2 bases and the V segment lost 2 bases, leaving 4 bases of the junction unmatched. Per the germline V gene, CDR1 is SGHRS and CDR2 is YFSETQ. The CDR3 spans 16 residues. Full variable domain (outside the CDR3, taken from reference TRBV5-1 and TRBJ2-5): KAGVTQTPRYLIKTRGQQVTLSCSPISGHRSVSWYQQTPGQGLQFLFEYFSETQRNKGNFPGRFSGRQFSNSRSEMNVSTLELGDSALYLCASSFLLAGGQETQYFGPGTRLLVL.

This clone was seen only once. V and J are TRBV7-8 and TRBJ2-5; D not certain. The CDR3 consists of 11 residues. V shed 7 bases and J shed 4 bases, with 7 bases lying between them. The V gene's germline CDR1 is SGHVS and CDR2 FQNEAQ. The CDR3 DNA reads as TGTGCCAGCACCCACGGAGAGACCCAGTACTTC. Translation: CASTHGETQYF.

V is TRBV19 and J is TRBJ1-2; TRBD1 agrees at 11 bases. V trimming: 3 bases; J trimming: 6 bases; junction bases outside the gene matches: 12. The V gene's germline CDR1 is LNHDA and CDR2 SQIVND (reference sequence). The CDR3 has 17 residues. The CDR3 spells CASSILGQGAILHGYTF. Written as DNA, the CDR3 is TGTGCCAGTAGTATCTTAGGACAGGGGGCAATTCTTCATGGCTACACCTTC.

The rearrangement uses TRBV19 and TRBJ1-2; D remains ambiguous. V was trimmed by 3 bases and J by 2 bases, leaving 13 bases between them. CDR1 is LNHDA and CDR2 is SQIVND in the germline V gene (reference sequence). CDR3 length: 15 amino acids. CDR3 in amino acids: CASSMSVSVNYGYTF. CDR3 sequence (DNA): TGTGCCAGTAGTATGAGCGTTTCGGTAAACTATGGCTACACCTTC.

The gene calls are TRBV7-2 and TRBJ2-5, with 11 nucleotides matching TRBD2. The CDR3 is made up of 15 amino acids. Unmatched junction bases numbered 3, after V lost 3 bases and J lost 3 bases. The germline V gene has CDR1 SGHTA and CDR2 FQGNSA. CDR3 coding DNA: TGTGCCAGCAGCTTCCGACTAGCGGGAAAAGAGACCCAGTACTTC. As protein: CASSFRLAGKETQYF.

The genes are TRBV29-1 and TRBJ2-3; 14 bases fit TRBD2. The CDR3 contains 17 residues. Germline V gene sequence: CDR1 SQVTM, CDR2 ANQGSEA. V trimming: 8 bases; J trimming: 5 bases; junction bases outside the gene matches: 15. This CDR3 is CSIRLAGGTNGGDTQYF. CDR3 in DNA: TGCAGCATTCGACTAGCGGGGGGGACCAACGGGGGAGATACGCAGTATTTT.

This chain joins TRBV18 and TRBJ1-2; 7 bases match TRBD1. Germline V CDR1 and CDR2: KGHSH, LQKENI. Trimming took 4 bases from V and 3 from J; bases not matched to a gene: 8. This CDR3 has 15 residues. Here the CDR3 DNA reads TGTGCCAGCTCACTAACGACAGGGATGGACTATGGCTACACCTTC. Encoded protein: CASSLTTGMDYGYTF.

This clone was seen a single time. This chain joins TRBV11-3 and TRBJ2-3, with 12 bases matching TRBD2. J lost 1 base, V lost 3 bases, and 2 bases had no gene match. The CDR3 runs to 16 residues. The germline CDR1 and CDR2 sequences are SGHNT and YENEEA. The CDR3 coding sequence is TGTGCCAGCAGCTTTCGGACTAGCGGGGGCACAGATACGCAGTATTTT. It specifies CASSFRTSGGTDTQYF.

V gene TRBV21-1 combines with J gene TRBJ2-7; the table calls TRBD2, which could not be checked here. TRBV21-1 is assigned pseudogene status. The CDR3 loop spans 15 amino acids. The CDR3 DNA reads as TGTGCCAACCAGATCCTCCGGGGACTACCCTACGAGCAGTACTTC. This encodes CANQILRGLPYEQYF.

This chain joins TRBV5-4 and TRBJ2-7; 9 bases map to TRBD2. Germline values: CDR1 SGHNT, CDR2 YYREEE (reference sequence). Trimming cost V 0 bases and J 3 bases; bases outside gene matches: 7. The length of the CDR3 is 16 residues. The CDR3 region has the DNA TGTGCCAGCAGCTTGGTCACCGGGACTAGCCGCTACGAGCAGTACTTC. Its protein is CASSLVTGTSRYEQYF.

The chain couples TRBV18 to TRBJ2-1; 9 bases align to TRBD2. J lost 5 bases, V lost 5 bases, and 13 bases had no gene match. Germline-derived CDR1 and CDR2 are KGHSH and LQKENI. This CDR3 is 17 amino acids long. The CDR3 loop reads CASSVGSSGGHHNEQFF. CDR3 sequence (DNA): TGTGCCAGCTCAGTAGGGAGTAGCGGGGGACACCACAATGAGCAGTTCTTC. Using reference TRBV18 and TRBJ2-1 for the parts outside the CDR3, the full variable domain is NAGVMQNPRHLVRRRGQEARLRCSPMKGHSHVYWYRQLPEEGLKFMVYLQKENIIDESGMPKERFSAEFPKEGPSILRIQQVVRGDSAAYFCASSVGSSGGHHNEQFFGPGTRLTVL.

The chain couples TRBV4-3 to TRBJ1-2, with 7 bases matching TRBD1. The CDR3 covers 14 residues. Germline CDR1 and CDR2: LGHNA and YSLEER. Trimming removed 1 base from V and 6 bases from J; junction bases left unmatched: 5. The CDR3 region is CASSQVSTGDGYTF. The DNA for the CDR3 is TGCGCCAGCAGCCAAGTGTCTACAGGGGATGGCTACACCTTC.

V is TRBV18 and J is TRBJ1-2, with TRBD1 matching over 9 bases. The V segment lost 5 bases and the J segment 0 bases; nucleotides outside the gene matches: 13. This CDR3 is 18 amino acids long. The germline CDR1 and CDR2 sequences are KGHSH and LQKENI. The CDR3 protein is CASSTDRGPRQANYGYTF. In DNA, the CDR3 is TGTGCCAGCTCAACGGACAGGGGACCACGTCAGGCTAACTATGGCTACACCTTC.

The DNA for the CDR3 is TGTGCCAGCAGCCAAGTAACAGGGAGTCTCACTGAAGCTTTCTTT. Its protein product is CASSQVTGSLTEAFF. The rearrangement uses TRBV14 and TRBJ1-1, with a weak D call TRBD1 (6 bases). The V end lost 1 base, the J end lost 4 bases, and 13 bases lay between the germline ends. This CDR3 is built from 15 residues. Germline V gene data show CDR1 as SGHDN and CDR2 as FVKESK.

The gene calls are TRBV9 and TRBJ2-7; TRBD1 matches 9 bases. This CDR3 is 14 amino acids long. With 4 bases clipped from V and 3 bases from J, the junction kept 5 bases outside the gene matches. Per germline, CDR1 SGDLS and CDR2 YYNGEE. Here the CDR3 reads CASSRRDRVYEQYF. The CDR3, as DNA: TGTGCCAGCAGCCGCCGGGACAGGGTCTACGAGCAGTACTTC.

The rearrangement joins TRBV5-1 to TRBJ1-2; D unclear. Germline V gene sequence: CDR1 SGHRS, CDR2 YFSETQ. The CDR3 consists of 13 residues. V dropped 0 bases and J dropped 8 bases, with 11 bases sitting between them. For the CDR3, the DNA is TGCGCCAGCAGCTTGGTAGAAGGGAGCGGCTACACCTTC. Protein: CASSLVEGSGYTF.